This T cell receptor (beta chain) was documented in a study of human T cells and chemical hapten exposure. Study-level information: Small discrepancies in pooled library volume mainly accounted for the varying TCR yields per sample.

V lost 4 bases to trimming and J lost 6 bases, with 11 bases between them. Germline-derived CDR1 and CDR2 are KGHDR and SFDVKD. CDR3 length equals 13 residues. Findings of the study overall: Among TCRs, those above 1 in 1000 frequency were unaffected by DPC sensitization.

Described time point: healthy volunteer bleed at 6 weeks. Researchers extracted total RNA from unfractionated whole blood. The library put unique molecular identifiers onto individual cDNA molecules. Per the original data handling: TCRs per sample had a median of 95,638 and ranged from about 23,224 to 690,600. TCRdb passed the RACE reads through MiXCR, listing each CDR3 protein once. None of the V and J calls come from the authors' own analysis; TCRdb made them. Of 35,000 to 50,000 distinct CDR3 sequences listed, around 3.4% are singletons. This clonotype was counted only a few times. Its antigen is still unknown.

This receptor was identified in a human donor in good health. Some clones in this sample may be carry-over from other donors' samples. J is TRBJ1-2 and V is TRBV24-1; D remains unclear. The sample taken for sequencing was whole blood. CDR3 in amino acids: CATSDRLRDGYTF. CDR3 bases: TGTGCCACCAGTGACCGACTCCGAGATGGCTACACCTTC.